This T cell receptor (beta chain) was found in a study of T cells after yellow fever vaccination. Looking at the study overall: For low cell numbers, libraries were made with SMART-Seq v4 Ultra Low Input.

One entry per CDR3 protein results from TCRdb running MiXCR on the 5' RACE reads. The sample has around 40,000 distinct CDR3 sequences; 6.8% are singletons. This clonotype was detected ten times or more. Germline CDR1 MNHEY, CDR2 SMNVEV (reference sequence). Trimming pared 4 bases from V and 0 bases from J, leaving 15 bases between. The CDR3 length is 17 residues. The source was CD8+ T cells not binding an NS4B(214-222) dextramer, sorted from PBMCs, collected 45 days after the yellow fever booster vaccination. The chain links TRBV27 to TRBJ2-2, with D tentatively TRBD1 (5 bases). The TCR was taken from a man younger than 40 who received the YFV17D yellow fever vaccine. The CDR3 loop is CASSYTWGRANTGELFF. The CDR3 bases are TGTGCCAGCAGTTACACCTGGGGCAGGGCGAACACCGGGGAGCTGTTTTTT.